The 32 T cell receptor beta chains presented below share a single source sample, sequenced in a study of T-cell reconstitution after alpha-beta-depleted transplantation in children. Preparation of the TCRbeta library used unique molecular identifiers. One entry per CDR3 protein results from TCRdb running MiXCR on the PCR reads. In the table there are some 550,000 distinct CDR3 sequences, more than 20% of which are singletons. Material: PBMCs, mostly from graft donor cells, obtained 360 days after TCRalphabeta/CD19-depleted stem cell transplant. The receptors originated from a boy younger than two who had a stem cell transplant for acute myeloid leukemia, so the T cells may come from the graft donor.

In this sample, this clonotype turned up a few times. The V call is TRBV28, the J call TRBJ1-2, with D uncertain. This CDR3 spans 14 amino acids. V lost 5 bases and J 4 bases, leaving 14 bases between the germline ends. CDR1 and CDR2 (germline): MDHEN, SYDVKM. CDR3 sequence (DNA): TGTGCCAGCAGTCCTACGACACAGACCTATGGCTACACCTTC. Translation: CASSPTTQTYGYTF.

The J gene is TRBJ2-7, the V gene TRBV21-1. TRBV21-1 is shown as a pseudogene. The CDR3 is made up of 14 amino acids. The CDR3 bases are TGTGCCAGCAGCTTCCGGTTCGGGGTCTACGAGCAGTACGTC. Encoded protein: CASSFRFGVYEQYV.

As DNA, the CDR3 is TGTGCCAGCAGTTTAAAGCCTGAAAAACTGTTTTTT. This translates into CASSLKPEKLFF. The chain links TRBV28 to TRBJ1-4; no definite D call. The CDR3 is 12 residues long. V was cut by 2 bases and J by 7 bases, with 5 bases left in between. The germline gives CDR1 MDHEN, CDR2 SYDVKM.

For this clonotype: This could be a read error, since a much larger clone is one nucleotide away. The chain uses TRBV10-3 and TRBJ2-1, with D unclear. The CDR3 is made up of 14 amino acids. The germline CDR1 and CDR2 sequences are ENHRY and SYGVKD. The CDR3 loop reads CAISSLTADNERFF. The DNA for the CDR3 is TGTGCCATCAGTTCCTTGACGGCAGACAATGAGCGGTTCTTC.

V usage is TRBV2 and J usage is TRBJ2-7, with D possibly matching TRBD2 (5 bases). The germline V and J ends were trimmed by 1 base and 2 bases, with 6 bases remaining between them. The CDR3 has 13 amino acids. Germline loops: CDR1 SNHLY, CDR2 FYNNEI. This CDR3 reads CASSEGGPYEQYV. The CDR3 nucleotides read TGTGCCAGCAGTGAAGGAGGGCCCTACGAGCAGTACGTC.

This clonotype was counted ten times or more. The rearrangement joins TRBV28 to TRBJ2-7, with 7 bases fitting TRBD1. Germline CDR1 is MDHEN and CDR2 is SYDVKM. V shed 6 bases and J 6 bases; nucleotides not matched to a gene: 11. The CDR3 sequence is 14 residues long. Written as DNA, the CDR3 is TGTGCCAGCAGCCCCAACAGGGGTTCACGCGAGCAGTACGTC. Encoded protein: CASSPNRGSREQYV.

This clonotype was found many times. The chain carries TRBV15 and TRBJ2-3, with 10 bases aligning to TRBD1. J was trimmed by 0 bases and V by 5 bases; bases with no gene match: 2. CDR1 is LNHNV and CDR2 is YYDKDF in the germline V gene (reference sequence). The CDR3 consists of 15 residues. CDR3 nucleotide sequence: TGTGCCACCAGCCGGGACAGGGGAAGCACAGATACGCAGTATTTT. Its translation: CATSRDRGSTDTQYF.

This sequence joins TRBV7-6 and TRBJ2-5; no firm D call. Germline assignment: CDR1 SGHVS and CDR2 FNYEAQ. Trimming left V 1 base short and J 5 bases short, with 23 bases between. The CDR3 is 18 residues long. The CDR3 spells CASSLDLHDGPLGETQYF. The CDR3 DNA sequence: TGTGCCAGCAGCTTAGATCTCCACGACGGGCCCCTAGGCGAGACCCAGTACTTC.

The J gene is TRBJ2-6, the V gene TRBV20-1, with D perhaps TRBD2 (5 bases). V dropped 6 bases and J dropped 0 bases, with 18 bases sitting between them. Germline-derived CDR1 and CDR2 are DFQATT and SNEGSKA (reference sequence). The CDR3 length is 17 residues. The CDR3 sequence is CSAGRASPSSGANVLTF. Written as DNA, the CDR3 is TGCAGTGCAGGGAGAGCTTCCCCCTCCTCTGGGGCCAACGTCCTGACTTTC.

This clonotype has at least ten counts. J is TRBJ2-2 and V is TRBV7-8; D is undetermined. Germline CDR1 and CDR2: SGHVS and FQNEAQ. Trimming cost V 2 bases and J 0 bases, with 7 bases left between them. The CDR3 contains 15 residues. Here the CDR3 reads CASSLNLANTGELFF. The CDR3, as DNA: TGTGCCAGCAGCTTAAATCTCGCGAACACCGGGGAGCTGTTTTTT.

This chain links TRBV3-1 with TRBJ1-1; D is possibly TRBD1 (5 bases). Trimming took 3 bases from V and 4 from J, leaving 15 bases between them. The germline gives CDR1 LGHDT, CDR2 YNNKEL (reference sequence). This CDR3 region has 15 residues. CDR3 protein: CASSHGTLLSTEAFF. In DNA form, the CDR3 reads TGTGCCAGCAGCCATGGGACGCTACTAAGCACTGAAGCTTTCTTT.

In regard to this clonotype: A much larger clone lies one base from this, so it may be a read error. The CDR3 DNA sequence: TGCAGTGTCGACATTCGGGCGTGGGGGCCGGAGACCCAGTACTTC. This translates into CSVDIRAWGPETQYF. The chain recombines TRBV20-1 with TRBJ2-5; D perhaps matches TRBD1 (6 bases). Germline values: CDR1 DFQATT, CDR2 SNEGSKA (reference sequence). The CDR3 loop spans 15 amino acids. Trimming took 7 bases from V and 5 from J, leaving 23 bases between them.

This clonotype occurred many times. V gene TRBV5-1 combines with J gene TRBJ2-2; 9 positions match TRBD2. CDR1 and CDR2 from the germline V gene are SGHRS and YFSETQ. After removal of 6 bases from V and 3 bases from J, the junction contained 6 bases not matched to a gene. The CDR3 contains 15 residues. In DNA, the CDR3 is TGCGCCAGCACCTCCCGACTAGCGGACACCGGGGAGCTGTTTTTT. This gives the protein CASTSRLADTGELFF.

The chain recombines TRBV15 with TRBJ2-5, with TRBD1 matching over 8 bases. This CDR3 is 18 amino acids long. CDR1 is LNHNV and CDR2 is YYDKDF in the germline V gene (reference sequence). The J segment lost 2 bases and the V segment lost 4 bases, leaving 15 bases of the junction unmatched. CDR3 DNA sequence: TGTGCCACCAGCACACGGACAGGGCAAGGGTGGATTCAAGAGACCCAGTACTTC. Residues: CATSTRTGQGWIQETQYF.

This clonotype has more than one count but fewer than ten. This chain joins TRBV10-3 and TRBJ2-5; 8 bases agree with TRBD1. Germline assignment: CDR1 ENHRY and CDR2 SYGVKD. V was pared by 6 bases and J by 5 bases, with 5 bases of the junction left unmatched. The CDR3 is 13 residues long. The CDR3 DNA sequence: TGTGCCATCAGCAGGGACAGGATGGAGACCCAGTACTTC. It yields the protein CAISRDRMETQYF.

This clonotype was seen more than once but under ten times. Written as DNA, the CDR3 is TGTGCCAGCAGCTTAGCCTCATTCAATCAGCCCCAGCATTTT. Translation: CASSLASFNQPQHF. The V and J genes are TRBV7-9 and TRBJ1-5, with unresolved D. Trimming cost V 0 bases and J 3 bases, with 6 bases left between them. The CDR3 loop spans 14 amino acids. Germline V gives CDR1 SEHNR, CDR2 FQNEAQ (reference sequence).

The chain uses TRBV20-1 and TRBJ1-2; D might be TRBD1 (6 bases). This CDR3 has 15 residues. V lost 3 bases and J lost 3, with 17 bases in between. CDR1 and CDR2 from the germline V gene are DFQATT and SNEGSKA (reference sequence). The CDR3 DNA follows: TGCAGTGCTAGTCCCTGGGGGGCCTGGGACTATGGCTACACCTTC. Translation gives CSASPWGAWDYGYTF.

This clonotype was detected many times. This CDR3 reads CAWSTGQSYEQYF. CDR3 nucleotides: TGTGCCTGGAGTACAGGACAGAGCTACGAGCAGTACTTC. J is TRBJ2-7 and V is TRBV30; possibly TRBD1 for D (6 bases). Germline CDR1 is GTSNPN and CDR2 is SVGIG (reference sequence). V was trimmed by 2 bases and J by 3 bases, leaving 11 bases between them. The CDR3 runs 13 residues.

This clonotype was recorded at least ten times. The CDR3 is CASSARGLGEQYV. As DNA, the CDR3 is TGTGCCAGCAGCGCGAGGGGATTGGGGGAGCAGTACGTC. This sequence joins TRBV12-3 or TRBV12-4 and TRBJ2-7; D tentatively reads TRBD1 or TRBD2 (5 bases each). Trimming removed 6 bases at V and 7 bases at J, with 16 bases between. This CDR3 contains 13 residues.

Many counts were recorded for this clonotype. The chain is built from TRBV12-3 or TRBV12-4 and TRBJ2-3; perhaps D is TRBD1 or TRBD2 (5 bases each). The CDR3 spans 14 residues. Trimming removed 6 bases from V and 6 bases from J, with 16 bases in between. CDR3 sequence reads: CASSSWGISDTQYF. The CDR3 DNA follows: TGTGCCAGCAGCTCTTGGGGGATTTCGGATACGCAGTATTTT.

Worth noting for this clonotype: A much larger clone differs by one base, so this may be a read error. This sequence joins TRBV4-1 and TRBJ1-4; tentative D call: TRBD1 (6 bases). Germline assignment: CDR1 MGHRA and CDR2 YSYEKL. The CDR3 sequence is 13 residues long. The CDR3 coding sequence is TGCGCCGGCAGCCACTGGACAGCGGAAAAACTGTTTTTT. Its translation is CAGSHWTAEKLFF.

This clonotype was recorded many times. The chain couples TRBV2 to TRBJ2-1; 10 bases are shared with TRBD1. V lost 6 bases and J lost 7; bases outside the gene matches: 6. This CDR3 is 14 amino acids long. Germline loops: CDR1 SNHLY, CDR2 FYNNEI. This chain's CDR3 is CASRKGTGENEQFF. The CDR3 DNA reads as TGTGCCAGCAGGAAGGGGACAGGGGAGAATGAGCAGTTCTTC.

V and J are TRBV27 and TRBJ2-4, with a possible D match to TRBD1 (6 bases). The CDR3 spans 15 residues. V dropped 6 bases and J dropped 4 bases, with 16 bases sitting between them. In germline, CDR1 is MNHEY, CDR2 SMNVEV (reference sequence). CDR3 region: CASRVLSTGKNIQYF. CDR3 coding DNA: TGTGCCAGCAGGGTCCTCTCGACAGGAAAAAACATTCAGTACTTC.

This chain connects TRBV5-1 to TRBJ2-1; D might be TRBD1 (6 bases). Looked up from germline, CDR1 is SGHRS and CDR2 is YFSETQ. Trimming removed 2 bases at V and 9 bases at J, with 15 bases between. CDR3 size: 14 residues. CDR3 bases: TGCGCCAGCAGCTTTACAGGGTGTACAGCTGAGCAGTTCTTC. Translating it yields CASSFTGCTAEQFF.

This clonotype has a count of ten or more. The J gene is TRBJ1-1, the V gene TRBV5-1, with D perhaps matching TRBD1 (5 bases). V was trimmed by 4 bases and J by 3 bases, leaving 28 bases between them. The CDR3 has 19 amino acids. CDR1 SGHRS and CDR2 YFSETQ come from the germline V gene. The CDR3 loop is CASSPRQGNSPTLYTEAFF. Here the CDR3 DNA reads TGCGCCAGCAGCCCCAGGCAGGGTAATTCCCCCACACTCTACACTGAAGCTTTCTTT.

The CDR3 nucleotides read TGTGCCAGTAGTCTACTTGACAGGAGTAAGAACACTGAAGCTTTCTTT. Its protein product is CASSLLDRSKNTEAFF. This sequence joins TRBV19 and TRBJ1-1; D is possibly TRBD1 (6 bases). Germline V gene sequence: CDR1 LNHDA, CDR2 SQIVND (reference sequence). The CDR3 has 16 amino acids. The V end was cut by 5 bases, the J end by 1 base, with 17 bases between.

This clonotype was seen a handful of times. The chain links TRBV7-9 to TRBJ2-1; D not resolved. Germline V gene sequence: CDR1 SEHNR, CDR2 FQNEAQ (reference sequence). There are 11 residues in the CDR3. V lost 5 bases and J 8 bases, leaving 7 bases between the germline ends. This CDR3 reads CASSSPDEQFF. In nucleotides, the CDR3 is TGTGCCAGCAGCAGCCCAGATGAGCAGTTCTTC.

This clonotype appeared many times. V and J are TRBV5-5 and TRBJ2-1; maybe TRBD1 (6 bases). V was shortened by 0 bases and J by 4 bases, with 8 bases between the two germline ends. The CDR3 consists of 14 residues. Germline-derived CDR1 and CDR2 are SGHKS and YYEKEE (reference sequence). The CDR3 here is CASSLGRGYNEQFF. The CDR3 coding sequence is TGTGCCAGCAGCTTGGGCAGGGGATACAATGAGCAGTTCTTC.

This clonotype has only one observation. This chain links TRBV4-3 with TRBJ2-2, with 10 bases fitting TRBD2. Germline V gene sequence: CDR1 LGHNA, CDR2 YSLEER. The CDR3 is 18 residues long. The V segment lost 0 bases and the J segment 0 bases; nucleotides outside the gene matches: 4. CDR3 in amino acids: CASSQDLSGGANTGELFF. CDR3 nucleotides: TGCGCCAGCAGCCAAGATTTGAGCGGGGGGGCGAACACCGGGGAGCTGTTTTTT.

The chain couples TRBV29-1 to TRBJ2-1; 8 nucleotides match TRBD2. The CDR3 runs 14 residues. J lost 2 bases, V lost 4 bases, and 4 bases had no gene match. Germline V gene data show CDR1 as SQVTM and CDR2 as ANQGSEA. As DNA, the CDR3 is TGCAGCGTTGCCCGTAGCGGGGCCTACAATGAGCAGTTCTTC. This sequence encodes CSVARSGAYNEQFF.

This clonotype was seen once. One junction end does not reproduce the germline sequence, and a read error may be involved. The chain carries TRBV10-3 and TRBJ1-2; D remains unclear. CDR3 length: 13 residues. CDR1 is ENHRY and CDR2 is SYGVKD in the germline V gene. The CDR3 DNA reads as TGTACCATCAGTGCCCCGGGATACTATGGCTACACCTTC. Protein product: CTISAPGYYGYTF.

The chain combines TRBV27 with TRBJ1-2; D is perhaps TRBD1 (5 bases). Germline V gene data show CDR1 as MNHEY and CDR2 as SMNVEV (reference sequence). The CDR3 sequence is 14 residues long. The V end was cut by 5 bases, the J end by 8 bases, with 18 bases between. CDR3 in DNA: TGTGCCAGCAGTCCGAGTTGGGGGGTTAGCGGCTACACCTTC. Amino acid sequence: CASSPSWGVSGYTF.